This T cell receptor beta chain was captured in a study of response to subunit inactivated influenza vaccine. Study observations and caveats: Only a handful of new T cells, the authors suggested, are recruited with each seasonal influenza vaccination.

TCRdb re-called the RT-PCR reads with MiXCR, one entry per CDR3 protein. The repertoire holds roughly 500,000 distinct CDR3 sequences, with about 17% as singletons. Per the germline V gene, CDR1 is LNHNV and CDR2 is YYDKDF (reference sequence). CDR3 length: 13 amino acids. Trimming stripped 0 bases from V and 3 bases from J, with 6 bases between. This clonotype was observed a handful of times. Its target is not known. The chain uses TRBV15 and TRBJ2-7; the D is unclear. This TCR was sampled from a man aged 50 to 69 who received an inactivated influenza vaccine. This specimen consisted of CD4+ T cells sorted from PBMCs, obtained around 25 months after vaccination. The DNA for the CDR3 is TGTGCCACCAGCAGAGAGGGCAGCTACGAGCAGTACTTC. Encoded protein: CATSREGSYEQYF.